This T cell receptor (beta chain) originates from a study of blood T cell repertoires in COVID-19 (TCRdb year 2020). For the wider study: The collaborator samples originated in the United States, Italy and Spain and spanned the acute and convalescent phases of COVID-19. A de-identified subject ID, COVID-19 status, age in years and sex were almost always included in the sample metadata. The repertoires were made available in a free public database intended to serve as a resource for research on the immune response to SARS-CoV-2. Subjects who had been exposed to COVID-19, were actively infected with it, or had recovered from it provided the deeply sampled blood TCRbeta repertoires that made up the dataset. Where available, HLA class I and class II types were obtained from metadata supplied by the sample provider rather than from assay-based typing. Samples were obtained from the ongoing ImmuneRACE study (first 160 participants) and from approximately 1,200 subjects provided by 6 global collaborators. The material from the prospective study consisted of cDNA or gDNA derived from T cells, B-cell-depleted T cells, or PBMCs. What the research found in general, with its limitations: Clinical and demographic metadata were provided uncurated, with the amount varying by source and participant.

To note about this clone: Its antigen has not been determined. Base qualities are not provided; no much larger clone lies one nucleotide away.

The junction carries 8 bases between V and J, which are trimmed by 4 bases and 7 bases respectively. The germline V gene provides CDR1 MNHEY and CDR2 SVGAGI. Inclusive of the bounding cysteine and phenylalanine, the CDR3 is 13 residues long. Of the read, only the CDR3 DNA is kept; its 39 bases are in frame from base 1. Collaborating institutions collected whole blood in K2EDTA tubes following their own protocols. For TCRbeta analysis, collaborator samples were shipped as frozen whole blood, as isolated PBMCs, or as DNA extracted from either sample type. The immunoSEQ Assay, a bias-controlled multiplex PCR, was used to amplify TCRbeta CDR3 regions from genomic DNA. Per the original workflow: Nucleated cell counts per sample were estimated from amplification of reference gene primers within the assay. To quantify the absolute abundance of each unique TCRbeta CDR3 rearrangement, sequence reads were collapsed and filtered. Productive Simpson clonality was computed per sample as the square root of Simpson's diversity index over productive rearrangements. Drawn from immuneACCESS, this table holds only the in-frame rearrangements with V and J called that TCRdb kept. Clones are partly lost; checked studies trace under half to an unresolved V gene and leave the rest unexplained. The V and J calls and clone size come from that table; D and trimming were worked out from the DNA. In all, the sample holds some 60,000 clones, and more than 75% of those were seen once. Around 1.5% of the sample is taken by the ten largest.

The clonotype was recovered from a human donor in a cohort sampled during active COVID-19. Rearrangement joined TRBV6-5 to TRBJ1-6, with the identity of the D gene unclear. The source material was peripheral blood. The CDR3 has the sequence CASSLVRNSPLHF. In nucleotide form, the sequence is TGTGCCAGCAGTTTGGTCAGAAATTCACCCCTCCACTTT.